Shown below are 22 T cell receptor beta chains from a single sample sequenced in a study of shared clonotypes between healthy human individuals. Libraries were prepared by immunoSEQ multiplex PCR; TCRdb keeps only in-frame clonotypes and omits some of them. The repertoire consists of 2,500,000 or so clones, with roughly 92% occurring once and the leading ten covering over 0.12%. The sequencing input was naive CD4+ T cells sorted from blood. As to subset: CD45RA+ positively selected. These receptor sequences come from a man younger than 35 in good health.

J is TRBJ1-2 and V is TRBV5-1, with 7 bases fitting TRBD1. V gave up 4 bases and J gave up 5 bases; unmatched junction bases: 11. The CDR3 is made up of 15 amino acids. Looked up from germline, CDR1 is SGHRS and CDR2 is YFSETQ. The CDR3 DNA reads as TGCGCCAGCAGCCCAGGGACAGAACAGACTTATGGCTACACCTTC. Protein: CASSPGTEQTYGYTF.

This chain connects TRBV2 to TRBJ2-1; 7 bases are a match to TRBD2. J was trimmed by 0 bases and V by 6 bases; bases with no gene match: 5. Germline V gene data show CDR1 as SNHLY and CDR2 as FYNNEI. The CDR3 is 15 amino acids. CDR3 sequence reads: CASSQRGGSYNEQFF. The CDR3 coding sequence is TGTGCCAGCAGCCAACGCGGGGGCTCCTACAATGAGCAGTTCTTC.

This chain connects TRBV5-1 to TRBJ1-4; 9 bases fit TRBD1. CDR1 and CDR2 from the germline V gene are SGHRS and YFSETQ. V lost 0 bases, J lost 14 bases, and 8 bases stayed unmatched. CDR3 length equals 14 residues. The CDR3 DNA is TGCGCCAGCAGCTTGGGGGACAGGGCAAATGGTCTGTTTTTT. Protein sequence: CASSLGDRANGLFF.

CDR3: CASSEFTVGQETQYF. The CDR3 DNA is TGTGCCAGCAGTGAATTCACGGTGGGCCAAGAGACCCAGTACTTC. The rearrangement links TRBV6-1 to TRBJ2-5, with D unresolved. CDR3 length equals 15 residues. CDR1 is MNHNS, CDR2 SASEGT, per germline. Trimming took off 2 bases at V and 1 base at J, with 11 bases between the two ends.

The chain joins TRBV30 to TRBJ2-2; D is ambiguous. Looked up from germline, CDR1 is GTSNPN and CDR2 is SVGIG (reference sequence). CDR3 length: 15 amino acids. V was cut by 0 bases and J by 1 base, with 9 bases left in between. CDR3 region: CAWSVVLGNTGELFF. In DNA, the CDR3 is TGTGCCTGGAGTGTAGTACTCGGGAACACCGGGGAGCTGTTTTTT.

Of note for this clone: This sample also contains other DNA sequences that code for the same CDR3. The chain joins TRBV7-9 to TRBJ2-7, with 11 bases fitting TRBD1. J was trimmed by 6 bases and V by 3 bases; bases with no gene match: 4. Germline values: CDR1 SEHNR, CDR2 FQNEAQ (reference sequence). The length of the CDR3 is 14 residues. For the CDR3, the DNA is TGTGCCAGCAGCTTGACCGGGACAGGGGGCGAGCAGTACTTC. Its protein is CASSLTGTGGEQYF.

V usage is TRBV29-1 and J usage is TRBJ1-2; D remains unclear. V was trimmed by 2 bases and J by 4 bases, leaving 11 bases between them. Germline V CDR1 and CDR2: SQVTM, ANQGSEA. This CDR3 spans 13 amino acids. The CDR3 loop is CSVEWGFRYGYTF. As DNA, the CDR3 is TGCAGCGTTGAATGGGGATTCCGCTATGGCTACACCTTC.

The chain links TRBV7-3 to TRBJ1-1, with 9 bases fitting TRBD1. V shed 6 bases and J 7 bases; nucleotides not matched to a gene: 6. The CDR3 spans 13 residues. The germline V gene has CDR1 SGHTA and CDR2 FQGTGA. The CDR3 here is CASRRDRDFEAFF. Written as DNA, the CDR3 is TGTGCCAGCAGGCGGGACAGGGACTTTGAAGCTTTCTTT.

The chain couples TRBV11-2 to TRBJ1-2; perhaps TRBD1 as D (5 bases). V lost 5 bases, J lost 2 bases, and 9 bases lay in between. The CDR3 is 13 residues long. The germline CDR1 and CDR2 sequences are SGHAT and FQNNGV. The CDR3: CASSRGPNYGYTF. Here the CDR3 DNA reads TGTGCCAGCAGCCGGGGCCCCAACTATGGCTACACCTTC.

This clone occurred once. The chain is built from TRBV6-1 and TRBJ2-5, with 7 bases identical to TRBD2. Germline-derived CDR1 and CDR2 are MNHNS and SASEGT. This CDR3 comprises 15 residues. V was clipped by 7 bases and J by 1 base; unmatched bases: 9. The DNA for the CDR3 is TGTGCCAGCAATCGGGCAGCGGGGCCCCAAGAGACCCAGTACTTC. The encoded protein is CASNRAAGPQETQYF.

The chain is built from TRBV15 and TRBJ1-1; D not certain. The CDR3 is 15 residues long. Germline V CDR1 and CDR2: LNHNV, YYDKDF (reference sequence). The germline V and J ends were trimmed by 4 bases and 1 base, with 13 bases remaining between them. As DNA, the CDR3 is TGTGCCACCAGCAACCGGGTCGGGGAGAACACTGAAGCTTTCTTT. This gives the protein CATSNRVGENTEAFF.

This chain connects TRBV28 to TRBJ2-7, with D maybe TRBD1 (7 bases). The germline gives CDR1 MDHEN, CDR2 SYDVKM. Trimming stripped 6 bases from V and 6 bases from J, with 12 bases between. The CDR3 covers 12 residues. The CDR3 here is CASRRDSGEQYF. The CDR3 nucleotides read TGTGCCAGCAGGCGGGACAGTGGCGAGCAGTACTTC.

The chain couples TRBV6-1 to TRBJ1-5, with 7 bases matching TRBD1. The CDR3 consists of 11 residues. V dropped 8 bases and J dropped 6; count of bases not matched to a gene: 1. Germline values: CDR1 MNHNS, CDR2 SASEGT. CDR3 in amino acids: CASAGGQPQHF. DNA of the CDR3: TGTGCCAGCGCAGGGGGTCAGCCCCAGCATTTT.

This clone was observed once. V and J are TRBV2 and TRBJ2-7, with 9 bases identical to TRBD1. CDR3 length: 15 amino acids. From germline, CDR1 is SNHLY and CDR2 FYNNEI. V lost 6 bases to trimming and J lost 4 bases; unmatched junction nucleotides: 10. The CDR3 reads CASSFKDRGPYEQYF. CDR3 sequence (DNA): TGTGCCAGCAGCTTTAAGGACAGGGGTCCATACGAGCAGTACTTC.

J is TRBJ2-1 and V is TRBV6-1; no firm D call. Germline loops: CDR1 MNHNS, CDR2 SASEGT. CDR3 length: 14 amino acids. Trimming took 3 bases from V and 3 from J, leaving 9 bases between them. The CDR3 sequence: CASSDHTYYNEQFF. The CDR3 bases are TGTGCCAGCAGTGACCATACGTACTACAATGAGCAGTTCTTC.

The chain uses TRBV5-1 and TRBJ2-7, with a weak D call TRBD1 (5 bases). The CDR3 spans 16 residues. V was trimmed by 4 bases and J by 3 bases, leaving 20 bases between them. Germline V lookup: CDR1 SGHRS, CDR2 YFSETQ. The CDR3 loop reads CASSLQDSKPIYEQYF. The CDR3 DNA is TGCGCCAGCAGCCTACAAGACAGCAAGCCAATCTACGAGCAGTACTTC.

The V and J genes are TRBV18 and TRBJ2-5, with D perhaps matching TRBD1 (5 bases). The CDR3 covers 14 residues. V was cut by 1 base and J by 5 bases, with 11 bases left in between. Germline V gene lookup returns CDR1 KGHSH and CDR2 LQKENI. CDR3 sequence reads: CASSPRAGLETQYF. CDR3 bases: TGTGCCAGCTCACCACGGGCAGGGTTGGAGACCCAGTACTTC.

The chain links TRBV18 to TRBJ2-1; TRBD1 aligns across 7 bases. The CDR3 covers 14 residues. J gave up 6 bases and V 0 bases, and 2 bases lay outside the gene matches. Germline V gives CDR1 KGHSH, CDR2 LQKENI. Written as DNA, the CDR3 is TGTGCCAGCTCACCACCGGGACAGCCCAATGAGCAGTTCTTC. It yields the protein CASSPPGQPNEQFF. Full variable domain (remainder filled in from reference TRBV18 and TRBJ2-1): NAGVMQNPRHLVRRRGQEARLRCSPMKGHSHVYWYRQLPEEGLKFMVYLQKENIIDESGMPKERFSAEFPKEGPSILRIQQVVRGDSAAYFCASSPPGQPNEQFFGPGTRLTVL.

CDR3 DNA: TGTGCCAGCAGTTCTCGGACAGGGAAAAACATTCAGTACTTC. Translation gives CASSSRTGKNIQYF. The chain is built from TRBV13 and TRBJ2-4; 8 positions match TRBD1. The V gene's germline CDR1 is PRHDT and CDR2 FYEKMQ (reference sequence). V gave up 6 bases and J gave up 4 bases; unmatched junction bases: 5. This CDR3 is built from 14 residues.

In DNA, the CDR3 is TGTGCCAGCAGCCAAGATAGACAGCTGAACACTGAAGCTTTCTTT. Translated: CASSQDRQLNTEAFF. The rearrangement joins TRBV4-2 to TRBJ1-1; tentative D call: TRBD1 (5 bases). The CDR3 is 15 amino acids. Germline loops: CDR1 LGHNA, CDR2 YNFKEQ. V was clipped by 0 bases and J by 0 bases, with 8 bases between them.

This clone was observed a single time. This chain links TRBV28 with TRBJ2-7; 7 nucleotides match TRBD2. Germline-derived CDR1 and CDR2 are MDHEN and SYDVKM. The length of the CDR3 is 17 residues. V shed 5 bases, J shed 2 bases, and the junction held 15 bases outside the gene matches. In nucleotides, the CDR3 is TGTGCCAGCAGTCTCCCATTCGGGGCGGGGGACGCCTACGAGCAGTACTTC. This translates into CASSLPFGAGDAYEQYF.

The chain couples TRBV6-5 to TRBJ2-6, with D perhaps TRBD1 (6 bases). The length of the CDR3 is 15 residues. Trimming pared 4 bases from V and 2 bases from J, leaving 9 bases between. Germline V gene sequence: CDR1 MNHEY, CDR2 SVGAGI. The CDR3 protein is CASSLQGPGANVLTF. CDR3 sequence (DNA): TGTGCCAGCAGTTTACAGGGACCTGGGGCCAACGTCCTGACTTTC.